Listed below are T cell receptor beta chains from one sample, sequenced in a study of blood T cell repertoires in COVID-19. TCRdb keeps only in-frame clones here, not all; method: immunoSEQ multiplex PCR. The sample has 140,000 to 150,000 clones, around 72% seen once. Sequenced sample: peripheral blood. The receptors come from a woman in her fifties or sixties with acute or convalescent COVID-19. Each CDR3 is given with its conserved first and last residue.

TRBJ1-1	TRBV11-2	CASSSRWRGTSTEAFF
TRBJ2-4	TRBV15	CATSRASISGGGNIQYF
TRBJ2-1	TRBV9	CASSETASGLPYNEQFF
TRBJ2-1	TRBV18	CASSDQAGNNEQFF
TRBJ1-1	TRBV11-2	CASSLGQPNTEAFF
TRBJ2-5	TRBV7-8	CASSWLAGQETQYF
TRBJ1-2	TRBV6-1	CASSGVPGGEVGGYTF
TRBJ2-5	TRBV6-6	CATEEREGRETQYF
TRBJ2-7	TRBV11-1	CASSLQRISYEQYF
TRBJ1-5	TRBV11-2	CASSRTGTTTDSNQPQHF
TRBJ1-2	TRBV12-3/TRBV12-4	CASSFRGNYGYTF
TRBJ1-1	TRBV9	CASPGGYGGTEAFF
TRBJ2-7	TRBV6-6	CASSYGRDEQYF
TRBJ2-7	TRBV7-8	CASSLPPGGGSPYEQYF
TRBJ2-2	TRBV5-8	CASSPRLGATGELFF
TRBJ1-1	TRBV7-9	CASSFWTGSTEAFF
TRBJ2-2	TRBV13	CASSWGLAGVATGELFF
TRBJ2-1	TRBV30	CAAAEWSLNEQFF
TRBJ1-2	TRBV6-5	CASRLTGGVYGYTF
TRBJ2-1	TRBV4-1	CASSQDLSSYNEQFF
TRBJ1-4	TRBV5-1	CASSLGQWKEKLFF
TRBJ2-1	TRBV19	CASGPEQETDNEQFF
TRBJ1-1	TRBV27	CASSLSNSVEAFF
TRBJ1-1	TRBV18	CASSRGTVNTEAFF
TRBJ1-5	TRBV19	CASSIPGGLAQHF
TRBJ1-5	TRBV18	CASSADRVVQPQHF
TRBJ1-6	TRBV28	CASSLINRQSPLHF
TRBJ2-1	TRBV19	CASSKAGYNEQFF
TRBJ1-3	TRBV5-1	CASRGTFEGNTIYF
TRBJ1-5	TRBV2	CASSTGTGNQPQHF
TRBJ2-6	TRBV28	CASSLAGGANVLTF
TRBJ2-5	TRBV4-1	CASSQEFGEGVAETQYF
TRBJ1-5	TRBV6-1	CASSEYKGDQPQHF